The sequence of this T cell receptor beta chain was determined in a study of blood T cell repertoires in COVID-19 (dated by TCRdb to about 2020). Looking at the study overall: Collaborator samples came from the United States, Italy and Spain and covered acute and convalescent phases of COVID-19. The material from the prospective study consisted of cDNA or gDNA derived from T cells, B-cell-depleted T cells, or PBMCs. The dataset comprised deeply sampled blood TCRbeta repertoires from subjects exposed to, actively infected with, or recovered from COVID-19. The repertoires were made available in a free public database intended to serve as a resource for research on the immune response to SARS-CoV-2. The samples were drawn from the first 160 participants of the ongoing ImmuneRACE study and from more than 1,000 subjects provided by 6 global collaborators. Sample metadata almost always included a de-identified subject ID, COVID-19 status, age in years and sex. HLA class I and class II types, where available, came from metadata supplied by the sample provider rather than from assay-based typing. The paper as a whole reports these results and caveats: The quantity of clinical and demographic metadata differed by source and by participant and was supplied without curation.

TCRbeta CDR3 regions were amplified from genomic DNA using the immunoSEQ Assay, a bias-controlled multiplex PCR. As for the authors' bioinformatics: Nucleated cell counts per sample were estimated from amplification of reference gene primers within the assay. To quantify the absolute abundance of each unique TCRbeta CDR3 rearrangement, sequence reads were collapsed and filtered. For each sample, productive Simpson clonality was calculated as the square root of Simpson's diversity index over productive rearrangements. TCRdb obtained this table from immuneACCESS and retained in-frame rearrangements with V and J assigned. These tables miss some clones; where compared with another copy, unresolved V genes account for less than half of the shortfall, and the remainder is unexplained. V, J and clone size derive from that table, while D and trimming were established from the DNA sequence. This sample has 150,000 to 200,000 clones in its table, and 85% of those were observed once. The ten largest clones capture roughly 8.4% of the sample.

V is trimmed back by 3 bases and J by 6 bases, and the junction contains 8 bases that no gene match accounts for. The CDR3, from cysteine to phenylalanine, totals 15 residues. Only the CDR3 DNA stays, 45 bases, in frame from base 1. Per the germline V gene, SGDLS is the CDR1 and YYNGEE is the CDR2. A word on this clone: The antigen it recognizes is unknown. Base qualities are not at hand, and no much larger clone is one base apart.

One collaborating source in Seattle enrolled patients during active infection and followed them longitudinally through the course of disease. The collaborating institutions used their own protocols to collect whole blood in K2EDTA tubes. For TCRbeta analysis, collaborators shipped samples as frozen whole blood, isolated PBMCs, or DNA extracted from either of those sample types. This sequence was found in a woman older than 75 with COVID-19, enrolled during active disease. The sequencing sample was made of peripheral blood. The chain links TRBV9 with TRBJ1-2; TRBD1 aligns with 10 central bases. The CDR3 is CASSARDRGFDGYTF. The DNA reads TGTGCCAGCAGCGCCCGGGACAGGGGATTCGATGGCTACACCTTC.